This entry is about one TCR beta chain. Measured with immunoSEQ multiplex PCR; TCRdb has only the in-frame clones, and not every one. Found here are about 67,000 clones, 95% to 97% of them singletons; the top ten hold approximately 0.3%. Germline V gene lookup returns CDR1 SGHNT and CDR2 YYREEE (reference sequence). This CDR3 region has 15 residues. The germline V and J ends were trimmed by 0 bases and 3 bases, with 13 bases remaining between them. This record comes from a study of technical replicates of blood from a few donors. The chain uses TRBV5-4 and TRBJ2-7; TRBD2 might be the D (6 bases). This receptor was obtained from a human donor in good health. The source material was T cells isolated from PBMCs. CDR3 residues: CASSLGSVGLYEQYF. The CDR3 region has the DNA TGTGCCAGCAGCTTGGGGTCGGTGGGACTCTACGAGCAGTACTTC. The entire variable domain, with the rest obtained from reference TRBV5-4 and TRBJ2-7, is as follows: ETGVTQSPTHLIKTRGQQVTLRCSSQSGHNTVSWYQQALGQGPQFIFQYYREEENGRGNFPPRFSGLQFPNYSSELNVNALELDDSALYLCASSLGSVGLYEQYFGPGTRLTVT.